A selection of T cell receptor beta chains follows, all from one sample in a study of tumor-infiltrating lymphocytes in localized non-small cell lung cancer. TCRdb's table, derived via immunoSEQ multiplex PCR, lists solely in-frame clones and lacks some. This sample carries some 17,000 clones, around 79% of them seen once, and the ten largest clones take approximately 6.4%. The sequenced sample was lung tumor tissue. These receptors were collected from a human donor with non-small cell lung cancer. Each CDR3 is given with its conserved first and last residue. D genes are given only for firm matches. For some rows the clone size is stated as once, few or many, or as a class when expanded; others skip it.

>TRBD1|TRBV28|TRBJ2-7|NA
CASSEPGQGGYEQYF
TGTGCCAGCAGTGAACCGGGACAGGGAGGTTACGAGCAGTACTTC
>TRBD1|TRBV18|TRBJ1-1|NA
CASSPPNTGAVTEAFF
TGTGCCAGCTCACCACCTAATACAGGGGCTGTGACTGAAGCTTTCTTT
>TRBD2|TRBV6-1|TRBJ2-1|NA
CASSELAGSYNEQFF
TGTGCCAGCAGTGAACTAGCGGGCTCCTACAATGAGCAGTTCTTC
>NA|TRBV4-2|TRBJ2-1|NA
CASSQFSGTAGGIGEQFF
TGTGCCAGCAGTCAATTCTCCGGGACAGCAGGCGGGATTGGTGAGCAGTTCTTC
>TRBD1|TRBV13|TRBJ2-3|NA
CASSSRSTGGDTQYF
TGTGCCAGCAGCTCCAGATCGACAGGGGGAGATACGCAGTATTTT
>NA|TRBV7-9|TRBJ1-1|NA
CASNPRQQGYTEAFF
TGTGCCAGCAACCCCCGTCAGCAGGGTTACACTGAAGCTTTCTTT
>TRBD2|TRBV29-1|TRBJ2-1|once
CSVDRGLAYNEQFF
TGCAGCGTTGATAGGGGACTAGCCTACAATGAGCAGTTCTTC
>NA|TRBV7-9|TRBJ1-2|NA
CALEGDWGYTF
TGTGCCCTAGAGGGGGATTGGGGCTACACCTTC
>NA|TRBV4-2|TRBJ2-7|NA
CASSQEGDGEQYF
TGTGCCAGCAGCCAAGAGGGGGACGGCGAGCAGTACTTC
>NA|TRBV19|TRBJ2-6|once
CASSIDLSGANVLTF
TGTGCCAGTAGTATAGATCTATCTGGGGCCAACGTCCTGACTTTC
>NA|TRBV7-2|TRBJ2-7|NA
CASSSEASREQYF
TGTGCCAGCAGCTCAGAGGCCTCACGCGAGCAGTACTTC
>NA|TRBV5-3|TRBJ1-6|NA
CARSLARQGYNSPLHF
TGTGCCAGAAGCTTGGCCCGTCAGGGTTATAATTCACCCCTCCACTTT
>NA|TRBV18|TRBJ2-7|few
CASSHPVSSYEQYF
TGTGCCAGCTCACACCCGGTGAGCTCCTACGAGCAGTACTTC
>NA|TRBV30|TRBJ1-4|NA
CAWSVPPGEKLFF
TGTGCCTGGAGTGTTCCGCCGGGTGAAAAACTGTTTTTT
>NA|TRBV29-1|TRBJ2-4|NA
CSVGAGWTKNIQYF
TGCAGCGTTGGAGCAGGGTGGACCAAAAACATTCAGTACTTC
>NA|TRBV7-9|TRBJ2-2|once
CASSLIRGGAGELFF
TGTGCCAGCAGCTTAATAAGAGGAGGCGCCGGGGAGCTGTTTTTT
>NA|TRBV6-1|TRBJ1-2|NA
CASSEQQTYGYTF
TGTGCCAGCAGTGAACAACAGACCTATGGCTACACCTTC
>TRBD2|TRBV4-3|TRBJ2-1|NA
CASSQQTSPGFLFF
TGCGCCAGCAGCCAGCAGACTAGCCCGGGATTCTTGTTCTTC
>TRBD1|TRBV15|TRBJ1-5|NA
CATSRRRIGTVHQPQHF
TGTGCCACCAGCAGACGTAGAATCGGGACAGTCCATCAGCCCCAGCATTTT
>TRBD1|TRBV9|TRBJ1-2|NA
CASSPSGQGEDGYTF
TGTGCCAGCAGCCCCTCCGGACAGGGGGAGGATGGCTACACCTTC
>NA|TRBV30|TRBJ1-2|NA
CAWKVQPTNYGYTF
TGTGCCTGGAAGGTACAGCCAACTAACTATGGCTACACCTTC
>NA|TRBV14|TRBJ2-3|NA
CASSIGLNTDTQYF
TGTGCCAGCAGCATTGGACTCAACACAGATACGCAGTATTTT
>TRBD1|TRBV29-1|TRBJ1-2|NA
CSALTGVEDGYTF
TGCAGCGCTCTGACAGGGGTGGAAGATGGCTACACCTTC
>TRBD2|TRBV10-3|TRBJ2-1|once
CAIGLREGNEQFF
TGTGCCATCGGCTTGAGGGAGGGTAATGAGCAGTTCTTC
>TRBD1|TRBV5-1|TRBJ2-5|NA
CASSFGQGRETQYF
TGCGCCAGCAGCTTCGGACAGGGTCGGGAGACCCAGTACTTC
>TRBD1|TRBV6-5|TRBJ1-5|NA
CASRPTGDGQPQHF
TGTGCCAGCAGGCCAACAGGGGACGGACAGCCCCAGCATTTT
>TRBD2|TRBV29-1|TRBJ2-1|NA
CSVGPHRLAGVNNEQFF
TGCAGCGTTGGGCCACACCGACTAGCGGGGGTAAACAATGAGCAGTTCTTC
>NA|TRBV10-3|TRBJ2-7|NA
CAIESPTYEQYF
TGTGCCATAGAGAGTCCCACCTACGAGCAGTACTTC
>NA|TRBV7-3|TRBJ2-2|NA
CASSPGNTGELFF
TGTGCCAGCAGCCCAGGGAACACCGGGGAGCTGTTTTTT
>NA|TRBV7-2|TRBJ2-1|few
CASSIGTGITNEQFF
TGTGCCAGCAGCATAGGGACTGGAATAACCAATGAGCAGTTCTTC
>NA|TRBV27|TRBJ1-4|few
CASRNRVHEKLFF
TGTGCCAGCAGAAACAGGGTTCATGAAAAACTGTTTTTT
>NA|TRBV29-1|TRBJ1-5|NA
CSVELGHNQPQHF
TGCAGCGTTGAATTGGGACACAATCAGCCCCAGCATTTT
>TRBD2|TRBV5-4|TRBJ2-3|NA
CASSSTSGRWDTQYF
TGTGCCAGCAGCTCGACTAGCGGGAGATGGGATACGCAGTATTTT